The clone carrying this T cell receptor (beta chain) has more than one count but fewer than ten. The antigen remains unidentified. The data were taken from a study of CD8+CD57+ T cells in acquired aplastic anemia. The wider study: Each DNA sample taken from sorted CD4+ and CD8+ cells came to 3.2 ug on average. Regarding the study as a whole: Patients showed no significant difference from controls in CD8+ Simpson's diversity. Shared by patients and controls, 25 to 30 CD8+ CDR3s were abundant in patients.

The template for TCR beta VDJ and CDR3 sequence profiling was genomic DNA. MiXCR, run by TCRdb on the reads, gives a single entry per CDR3 protein. Of about 190,000 distinct CDR3 sequences in the sample, 50% to 75% are singletons; the top ten hold about 43%. There are 16 residues in the CDR3. Germline V gene lookup returns CDR1 SGDLS and CDR2 YYNGEE. Trimming left V 0 bases short and J 7 bases short, with 14 bases between. The chain joins TRBV9 to TRBJ2-6, with D possibly being TRBD2 (7 bases). The receptor's source is a human donor with severe aplastic anemia or a healthy control (not recorded which). The sample taken for sequencing was sorted CD4+, CD8+, or CD8+CD57+ T cells (not recorded which) from PBMCs. CDR3 DNA: TGTGCCAGCAGCGTAGGGGGAGGGGGAGTAGCCAACGTCCTGACTTTC. Amino acid sequence: CASSVGGGGVANVLTF.